Listed here are 9 T cell receptor beta chains from one sample, sequenced in a study of blood T cell repertoires in COVID-19 (dated by TCRdb to about 2020). The method behind the library was the immunoSEQ multiplex PCR assay. TCRdb stores this immuneACCESS table with in-frame sequences only. Part of the clones is absent; in the studies checked, under half of the shortfall reflects unresolved V genes, and no reason is known for the rest. The sample contains 30,000 to 40,000 clones, approximately 80% of them found a single time. The ten largest clones capture approximately 1.6% of the sample. Sequenced: peripheral blood. The receptors shown here come from a man aged 60 to 69 with COVID-19, enrolled during active disease.

The CDR3 DNA is TGTGCCAGCAGCCACAAGCCGATAATTTCAACCGGGGAGCTGTTTTTT. This codes for CASSHKPIISTGELFF. The rearrangement links TRBV3-1 (or the pseudogene TRBV3-2) to TRBJ2-2; D remains unclear. V lost 3 bases and J 5 bases, leaving 16 bases between the germline ends. The CDR3 is 16 residues long. CDR1 and CDR2 from the germline V gene are LGHDT and YNNKEL (reference sequence).

The CDR3 reads CASSQGWGLSTDTQYF. CDR3 sequence (DNA): TGTGCCAGCAGCCAAGGGTGGGGGCTTAGCACAGATACGCAGTATTTT. This rearrangement joins TRBV3-1 (or the pseudogene TRBV3-2) to TRBJ2-3; weak D call: TRBD1 (6 bases). V dropped 1 base and J dropped 0 bases, with 11 bases sitting between them. Germline CDR1 and CDR2: LGHDT and YNNKEL (reference sequence). The CDR3 is 16 amino acids.

The V gene is TRBV14, the J gene TRBJ2-7, with 9 bases matching TRBD1. CDR3 length: 15 amino acids. V lost 2 bases and J lost 3; bases outside the gene matches: 5. Germline V gene data show CDR1 as SGHDN and CDR2 as FVKESK. The CDR3 bases are TGTGCCAGCAGCCAACTACCGGGACAGGGCTACGAGCAGTACTTC. Translated: CASSQLPGQGYEQYF.

The chain joins TRBV28 to TRBJ1-4; D gene uncertain. The CDR3 sequence is 13 residues long. V dropped 3 bases and J dropped 7 bases, with 9 bases sitting between them. Germline CDR1 MDHEN, CDR2 SYDVKM. This CDR3 is CASSFPETEKLFF. The CDR3 nucleotides are TGTGCCAGCAGTTTCCCAGAAACTGAAAAACTGTTTTTT.

The V and J genes are TRBV28 and TRBJ2-5; 7 bases align to TRBD2. V trimming: 6 bases; J trimming: 1 base; junction bases outside the gene matches: 2. From germline, CDR1 is MDHEN and CDR2 SYDVKM. There are 13 residues in the CDR3. CDR3 sequence (DNA): TGTGCCAGCAGGATAGCGGGCCAAGAGACCCAGTACTTC. This gives the protein CASRIAGQETQYF.

The chain uses TRBV24-1 and TRBJ2-1, with 9 positions matching TRBD1. The CDR3 is 16 amino acids. CDR1 KGHDR and CDR2 SFDVKD come from the germline V gene. V dropped 2 bases and J dropped 6; count of bases not matched to a gene: 7. In nucleotides, the CDR3 is TGTGCCACCAGTGATTGGGGACAGGGAGACAGCAATGAGCAGTTCTTC. This gives the protein CATSDWGQGDSNEQFF.

The V and J genes are TRBV19 and TRBJ1-5; unclear D gene. Germline V gene sequence: CDR1 LNHDA, CDR2 SQIVND (reference sequence). The CDR3 contains 16 residues. The V end was cut by 2 bases, the J end by 0 bases, with 11 bases between. The CDR3 reads CASSIYATSSNQPQHF. In DNA form, the CDR3 reads TGTGCCAGTAGTATATATGCCACGAGTAGCAATCAGCCCCAGCATTTT.

The V call is TRBV11-2, the J call TRBJ2-7; possible D gene TRBD1, 5 bases. The germline gives CDR1 SGHAT, CDR2 FQNNGV. The CDR3 runs 16 residues. With 2 bases removed from V and 3 bases from J, the gap between germline ends came to 17 bases. The CDR3 reads CASSLLRDAGIYEQYF. The CDR3 bases are TGTGCCAGCAGCTTACTGCGTGACGCAGGGATCTACGAGCAGTACTTC.

V gene TRBV5-4 combines with J gene TRBJ1-6, with 7 nucleotides matching TRBD1. Trimming cost V 4 bases and J 2 bases; bases outside gene matches: 6. The CDR3 loop spans 16 amino acids. The germline CDR1 and CDR2 sequences are SGHNT and YYREEE (reference sequence). CDR3 in amino acids: CASSPSGGTYNSPLHF. The DNA of the CDR3 is TGTGCCAGCAGCCCCTCAGGGGGGACCTATAATTCACCCCTCCACTTT. Drawing the rest from reference TRBV5-4 and TRBJ1-6, the complete variable domain is ETGVTQSPTHLIKTRGQQVTLRCSSQSGHNTVSWYQQALGQGPQFIFQYYREEENGRGNFPPRFSGLQFPNYSSELNVNALELDDSALYLCASSPSGGTYNSPLHFGNGTRLTVT.